A selection of T cell receptor beta chains follows, all from one sample in a study of tumor and adjacent non-tumor tissue in lung cancer. TCRdb passed the multiplex PCR reads through MiXCR, listing each CDR3 protein once. This sample carries 52,000 or so distinct CDR3 sequences, about 70% of them seen once, and the ten largest clones take 20% to 30%. Specimen: distant non-tumor lung tissue. The receptor source for this set is an older woman with non-small cell lung cancer. CDR3s include the opening cysteine and the closing phenylalanine or tryptophan. D genes are given only for firm matches. Size values are once, few and many counts, or a class for expanded clones, and some rows have none.

clone_size: NA; j_call: TRBJ2-2; cdr3_length: 18; v_call: TRBV6-5; d_call: TRBD2; cdr3_aa: CAISYSMTTSGNPGELFF; cdr3_nt: TGTGCCATCAGTTACTCGATGACCACTAGCGGGAACCCCGGGGAGCTGTTTTTT
clone_size: NA; j_call: TRBJ1-6; cdr3_length: 16; v_call: TRBV6-5; d_call: NA; cdr3_aa: CASSLSGLASGSALHF; cdr3_nt: TGCGCCAGCAGCCTTTCGGGACTAGCTTCAGGCTCAGCCCTCCACTTT
clone_size: NA; j_call: TRBJ2-5; cdr3_length: 16; v_call: TRBV4-1; d_call: NA; cdr3_aa: CANSLKPPGLQETQYF; cdr3_nt: TGCGCCAACAGCTTAAAGCCGCCGGGACTGCAAGAGACCCAGTACTTC
clone_size: many; j_call: TRBJ1-1; cdr3_length: 13; v_call: TRBV24-1; d_call: NA; cdr3_aa: CATTRRWGTEAFF; cdr3_nt: TGTGCCACCACCCGTCGATGGGGCACTGAAGCTTTCTTT
clone_size: many; j_call: TRBJ2-1; cdr3_length: 14; v_call: TRBV28; d_call: TRBD2; cdr3_aa: CASSLAGVYNEQFF; cdr3_nt: TGTGCCAGCAGTCTAGCGGGAGTGTACAATGAGCAGTTCTTC
clone_size: NA; j_call: TRBJ2-7; cdr3_length: 19; v_call: TRBV5-6; d_call: TRBD1; cdr3_aa: CASNSWPDRGRWVFYEQDF; cdr3_nt: TGTGCCAGCAACTCTTGGCCGGACAGGGGGCGGTGGGTTTTCTACGAGCAGGACTTC
clone_size: few; j_call: TRBJ2-7; cdr3_length: 11; v_call: TRBV4-1; d_call: NA; cdr3_aa: CASSQGTVQYF; cdr3_nt: TGCGCTAGCAGCCAAGGAACAGTGCAGTACTTC
clone_size: NA; j_call: TRBJ1-3; cdr3_length: 16; v_call: TRBV6-6; d_call: NA; cdr3_aa: CASNYSSAGIGSTIYF; cdr3_nt: TGTGCCAGCAATTACTCCTCGGCAGGGATTGGAAGCACCATATATTTT
clone_size: NA; j_call: TRBJ2-1; cdr3_length: 11; v_call: TRBV12-3/TRBV12-4; d_call: NA; cdr3_aa: CASSFENEELF; cdr3_nt: TGTGCCAGCAGTTTCGAGAATGAGGAGCTCTTC
clone_size: NA; j_call: TRBJ1-2; cdr3_length: 11; v_call: TRBV6-2/TRBV6-3; d_call: NA; cdr3_aa: CTSSLQDGYTF; cdr3_nt: TGCACCAGCAGTTTACAGGATGGCTACACCTTC
clone_size: NA; j_call: TRBJ2-3; cdr3_length: 16; v_call: TRBV6-6; d_call: NA; cdr3_aa: CACTLIDGGSADTQYF; cdr3_nt: TGTGCCTGCACCCTCATAGATGGAGGTAGCGCAGATACGCAGTATTTT
clone_size: NA; j_call: TRBJ2-2; cdr3_length: 15; v_call: TRBV11-3; d_call: NA; cdr3_aa: CVSCPTGIVGGELFF; cdr3_nt: TGTGTCAGCTGCCCCACCGGGATAGTGGGCGGGGAGCTGTTTTTT
clone_size: NA; j_call: TRBJ2-1; cdr3_length: 19; v_call: TRBV24-1; d_call: NA; cdr3_aa: CATSDFRKRSNFLNNEQSF; cdr3_nt: TGTGCCACCAGTGATTTCCGAAAAAGAAGCAACTTCCTCAACAATGAGCAGTCCTTC
clone_size: NA; j_call: TRBJ2-7; cdr3_length: 15; v_call: TRBV29-1; d_call: NA; cdr3_aa: CSAQGHPSKDYEQYF; cdr3_nt: TGCAGTGCCCAGGGCCATCCCAGTAAAGATTACGAGCAGTACTTC
clone_size: NA; j_call: TRBJ2-1; cdr3_length: 14; v_call: TRBV12-3/TRBV12-4; d_call: NA; cdr3_aa: CASSLEFGYDEQFF; cdr3_nt: TGTGCCAGCAGTCTAGAATTTGGGTACGATGAGCAGTTCTTC
clone_size: NA; j_call: TRBJ1-1; cdr3_length: 13; v_call: TRBV29-1; d_call: NA; cdr3_aa: CSVVAEIYTEAFF; cdr3_nt: TGCAGCGTTGTAGCGGAAATTTACACTGAAGCTTTCTTT
clone_size: NA; j_call: TRBJ2-5; cdr3_length: 14; v_call: TRBV5-6; d_call: NA; cdr3_aa: CASSKTGPGETRYF; cdr3_nt: TGTGCCAGCAGCAAGACCGGGCCGGGGGAGACCCGGTACTTT
clone_size: NA; j_call: TRBJ1-6; cdr3_length: 15; v_call: TRBV4-3; d_call: NA; cdr3_aa: CANSQESQVWSPLHF; cdr3_nt: TGCGCCAACAGTCAAGAATCCCAGGTTTGGTCACCCCTCCACTTT
clone_size: few; j_call: TRBJ2-5; cdr3_length: 12; v_call: TRBV20-1; d_call: TRBD2; cdr3_aa: CSAAGLGETQYF; cdr3_nt: TGCAGTGCCGCGGGACTAGGAGAGACCCAGTACTTC
clone_size: medium-sized; j_call: TRBJ1-5; cdr3_length: 15; v_call: TRBV5-8; d_call: NA; cdr3_aa: CASSPDGSSNQPQHF; cdr3_nt: TGTGCCAGCAGCCCGGACGGAAGTAGCAATCAGCCCCAGCATTTT
clone_size: NA; j_call: TRBJ2-1; cdr3_length: 14; v_call: TRBV12-3/TRBV12-4; d_call: NA; cdr3_aa: CASSLELGYNEQFF; cdr3_nt: TGTGCCAGCAGCTTAGAATTAGGATACAATGAGCAGTTCTTC
clone_size: NA; j_call: TRBJ2-7; cdr3_length: 13; v_call: TRBV20-1; d_call: TRBD2; cdr3_aa: CSAIDSGTYEQYF; cdr3_nt: TGCAGTGCTATAGATAGCGGGACTTACGAGCAGTACTTC